Below, 21 T cell receptor beta chains from the same sample are listed, as sequenced in a study of glioma-infiltrating T cells after dendritic cell vaccination. This table comes from immunoSEQ multiplex PCR, and its TCRdb copy is limited to in-frame clones, with some not included. The profile shows 85,000 to 95,000 clones, 80% to 90% of them singletons. Sequencing used blood, obtained before dendritic cell vaccination. Receptors were obtained from a human donor with glioblastoma.

The genes are TRBV10-2 and TRBJ1-1; no definite D call. The CDR3 has 13 amino acids. Deletions cut 4 bases from V and 1 base from J, with 7 bases between. Germline V gene data show CDR1 as WSHSY and CDR2 as SAAADI. The CDR3 here is CASSVGGNTEAFF. The DNA for the CDR3 is TGCGCCAGCAGTGTAGGCGGGAACACTGAAGCTTTCTTT.

The gene calls are TRBV18 and TRBJ2-7; the match to TRBD1 covers 8 bases. CDR3 length equals 14 residues. Germline-derived CDR1 and CDR2 are KGHSH and LQKENI. Trimming cost V 3 bases and J 3 bases; bases outside gene matches: 4. CDR3 coding DNA: TGTGCCAGCTCACCCGGGACAGGACTCTACGAGCAGTACTTC. It is translated as CASSPGTGLYEQYF.

This rearrangement joins TRBV28 to TRBJ2-7, with TRBD1 identical over 10 bases. The V gene's germline CDR1 is MDHEN and CDR2 SYDVKM. The CDR3 extends over 14 amino acids. Trimming removed 7 bases from V and 5 bases from J; junction bases left unmatched: 8. The CDR3 reads CASIRPGQGNEQYF. CDR3 DNA: TGTGCCAGCATTCGACCGGGACAGGGGAACGAGCAGTACTTC. Complete variable domain (other parts from reference TRBV28 and TRBJ2-7): DVKVTQSSRYLVKRTGEKVFLECVQDMDHENMFWYRQDPGLGLRLIYFSYDVKMKEKGDIPEGYSVSREKKERFSLILESASTNQTSMYLCASIRPGQGNEQYFGPGTRLTVT.

The chain joins TRBV13 to TRBJ2-1; 7 bases agree with TRBD2. The CDR3 totals 16 residues. The V segment lost 0 bases and the J segment 2 bases; nucleotides outside the gene matches: 4. CDR1 and CDR2 (germline): PRHDT, FYEKMQ (reference sequence). CDR3 bases: TGTGCCAGCAGCTTAGGAGGGAGGGCCACCTACAATGAGCAGTTCTTC. Its translation is CASSLGGRATYNEQFF.

The rearrangement uses TRBV9 and TRBJ1-1; D possibly corresponds to TRBD1 (6 bases). The CDR3 runs 15 residues. The V end was cut by 0 bases, the J end by 4 bases, with 13 bases between. Looked up from germline, CDR1 is SGDLS and CDR2 is YYNGEE. The CDR3 reads CASSVEGGRSTEAFF. The DNA for the CDR3 is TGTGCCAGCAGCGTAGAGGGGGGGCGAAGCACTGAAGCTTTCTTT. Full variable domain (missing parts from reference TRBV9 and TRBJ1-1): DSGVTQTPKHLITATGQRVTLRCSPRSGDLSVYWYQQSLDQGLQFLIQYYNGEERAKGNILERFSAQQFPDLHSELNLSSLELGDSALYFCASSVEGGRSTEAFFGQGTRLTVV.

The chain links TRBV6-5 to TRBJ2-5; 7 bases map to TRBD1. The CDR3 totals 14 residues. The junction had 10 bases not matched to a gene; V was cut back by 6 bases and J by 6 bases. Germline values: CDR1 MNHEY, CDR2 SVGAGI. The CDR3 bases are TGTGCCAGCAGCCGAGACAGGGTCAGGCAGACCCAGTACTTC. This codes for CASSRDRVRQTQYF.

V usage is TRBV10-3 and J usage is TRBJ2-7, with D unresolved. V was shortened by 0 bases and J by 2 bases, with 14 bases between the two germline ends. The CDR3 contains 16 residues. In germline, CDR1 is ENHRY, CDR2 SYGVKD. The CDR3 nucleotides are TGTGCCATCAGTGAGTCAGGCCAGGTTATCGCCTACGAGCAGTACTTC. This translates into CAISESGQVIAYEQYF.

The chain joins TRBV15 to TRBJ2-7; 8 bases agree with TRBD2. Germline V gene data show CDR1 as LNHNV and CDR2 as YYDKDF (reference sequence). The trim removed 8 bases at V and 4 bases at J, leaving 7 bases unmatched. The CDR3 sequence is 13 residues long. The chain's CDR3 is CATREGGRYEQYF. Here the CDR3 DNA reads TGTGCCACCCGGGAGGGGGGCAGGTACGAGCAGTACTTC.

This rearrangement joins TRBV7-8 to TRBJ2-7; the match to TRBD1 covers 9 bases. The CDR3 is made up of 15 amino acids. Germline V gene data show CDR1 as SGHVS and CDR2 as FQNEAQ. The junction had 12 bases not matched to a gene; V was cut back by 7 bases and J by 5 bases. CDR3 sequence: CASILTGTGRDEQYF. The CDR3 nucleotides read TGTGCCAGCATCCTCACCGGGACAGGGCGGGACGAGCAGTACTTC.

V and J are TRBV12-5 and TRBJ2-3; the D is unclear. V dropped 0 bases and J dropped 6 bases, with 7 bases sitting between them. The CDR3 covers 13 residues. Germline CDR1 reads LGHNT; CDR2 reads FRNRAP. The CDR3 DNA reads as TGTGCTAGTGGTTTGGTACTGGGCGATACGCAGTATTTT. Translated, it gives CASGLVLGDTQYF.

The chain employs TRBV27 and TRBJ2-2; perhaps TRBD2 as D (5 bases). This CDR3 has 15 amino acids. V lost 1 base, J lost 4 bases, and 10 bases lay in between. Germline CDR1 and CDR2: MNHEY and SMNVEV (reference sequence). In DNA, the CDR3 is TGTGCCAGCAGTTTATTAGCGTTGGGCACCGGGGAGCTGTTTTTT. Amino acids: CASSLLALGTGELFF.

The rearrangement uses TRBV7-9 and TRBJ2-5, with TRBD2 matching over 9 bases. The DNA end lines up better with TRBJ2-7; the J call may be wrong. CDR1 and CDR2 from the germline V gene are SEHNR and FQNEAQ (reference sequence). CDR3 size: 15 residues. CDR3 sequence reads: CASSFLTSGRYEQYF. The CDR3 DNA reads as TGTGCCAGCAGCTTTCTGACTAGCGGACGCTACGAGCAGTACTTC.

The genes are TRBV5-1 and TRBJ2-5, with 10 bases lining up with TRBD1. The length of the CDR3 is 16 residues. V lost 4 bases and J lost 6; bases outside the gene matches: 12. Germline V gene data show CDR1 as SGHRS and CDR2 as YFSETQ. This CDR3 reads CASSVQPWTGGQTQYF. CDR3 bases: TGCGCCAGCAGCGTGCAGCCTTGGACAGGGGGGCAGACCCAGTACTTC.

The J gene is TRBJ2-1, the V gene TRBV7-3, with TRBD2 as a possible D gene (5 bases). The CDR3 covers 14 residues. Germline lookup yields CDR1 SGHTA and CDR2 FQGTGA. V lost 2 bases, J lost 7 bases, and 12 bases lay in between. CDR3 DNA sequence: TGTGCCAGCAGCTTAGGTATTCGGGGAAATGAGCAGTTCTTC. Translating gives CASSLGIRGNEQFF.

This chain joins TRBV2 and TRBJ1-2, with TRBD1 matching over 8 bases. Germline CDR1 SNHLY, CDR2 FYNNEI. V shed 4 bases and J 4 bases; nucleotides not matched to a gene: 5. This CDR3 is 14 amino acids long. This CDR3 is CASSVQGGGYGYTF. The CDR3 nucleotides are TGTGCCAGCAGTGTACAGGGGGGAGGCTATGGCTACACCTTC.

The V call is TRBV19, the J call TRBJ2-7; 7 bases match TRBD2. The V gene's germline CDR1 is LNHDA and CDR2 SQIVND (reference sequence). The CDR3 has 14 residues. J gave up 6 bases and V 5 bases, and 10 bases lay outside the gene matches. Here the CDR3 reads CASSSASGASEQYF. CDR3 in DNA: TGTGCCAGTAGTTCGGCTAGCGGAGCATCCGAGCAGTACTTC.

The genes are TRBV14 and TRBJ1-3; 7 bases match TRBD1. The CDR3 runs 15 residues. Losses at the gene ends were 7 bases for V and 0 bases for J; bases not matched to a gene: 6. Looked up from germline, CDR1 is SGHDN and CDR2 is FVKESK. CDR3 sequence (DNA): TGTGCCAGCAAGGGGACAGCTAACTCTGGAAACACCATATATTTT. Its protein product is CASKGTANSGNTIYF.

The chain combines TRBV4-3 with TRBJ2-5; D is possibly TRBD1 (6 bases). Looked up from germline, CDR1 is LGHNA and CDR2 is YSLEER. The CDR3 is 16 amino acids. With 0 bases removed from V and 4 bases from J, the gap between germline ends came to 15 bases. The CDR3 nucleotides read TGCGCCAGCAGCCAAGACTGGGGGCGGTTAGGAGAGACCCAGTACTTC. This codes for CASSQDWGRLGETQYF.

V usage is TRBV28 and J usage is TRBJ2-5; possibly TRBD2 for D (6 bases). TRBJ2-7 matches the DNA end more closely, so the J call is doubtful. This CDR3 region has 15 residues. The V gene's germline CDR1 is MDHEN and CDR2 SYDVKM. CDR3: CASSFGGVRSYEQYF. CDR3 sequence (DNA): TGTGCCAGCAGTTTCGGCGGGGTGCGCTCCTACGAGCAGTACTTC.

The chain recombines TRBV18 with TRBJ2-2; tentatively, D is TRBD1 (6 bases). From germline, CDR1 is KGHSH and CDR2 LQKENI. The germline V and J ends were trimmed by 1 base and 6 bases, with 15 bases remaining between them. The CDR3 runs to 16 residues. The CDR3 DNA reads TGTGCCAGCTCACCACGGGACATTGTTATCCCCGGGGAGCTGTTTTTT. The encoded protein is CASSPRDIVIPGELFF.

The chain uses TRBV25-1 and TRBJ1-1; D remains ambiguous. The CDR3 length is 15 residues. Germline V gene data show CDR1 as MGHDK and CDR2 as SYGVNS. V dropped 1 base and J dropped 7 bases, with 16 bases sitting between them. The CDR3: CASSEWGRDSGEAFF. In DNA, the CDR3 is TGTGCCAGCAGTGAATGGGGTCGGGATTCGGGTGAAGCTTTCTTT. The full variable domain, rest sourced from reference TRBV25-1 and TRBJ1-1, is EADIYQTPRYLVIGTGKKITLECSQTMGHDKMYWYQQDPGMELHLIHYSYGVNSTEKGDLSSESTVSRIRTEHFPLTLESARPSHTSQYLCASSEWGRDSGEAFFGQGTRLTVV.